This T cell receptor beta chain derives from a study of PD-1 blockade in classical Hodgkin lymphoma (dated by TCRdb to about 2020). Regarding the complete study: Nivolumab dosing was 3 mg/kg intravenously every 2 weeks, continuing until either disease progression or unacceptable toxicity. A peripheral blood immune signature of response to PD-1 blockade in classical Hodgkin lymphoma was defined using TCR beta sequencing and CyTOF.

The time point label here, explained by the study, means: cycle 4 day 1 (C4D1), after 6 weeks of nivolumab. Every trial patient had relapsed following autologous stem cell transplantation, and prior brentuximab vedotin exposure was what differed among cohorts A, B and C. Magnetic negative selection with a Miltenyi CD4+ T cell isolation kit was used to purify CD4+ T cells from thawed PBMCs. A total of approximately 51 patients with relapsed/refractory classical Hodgkin lymphoma made up the trial cohort, and each patient's best overall response was complete response, partial response or progressive disease. Trial patients were treated with single-agent nivolumab in the multi-cohort phase II CheckMate 205 trial. An independent review committee assessed best overall response using the 2007 International Working Group response criteria. PBMCs from the trial were collected at three points: immediately before nivolumab initiation (C1D1), and during therapy at cycle 2 day 1 and cycle 4 day 1. Peripheral blood was collected in 8 mL Vacutainer Cell Preparation Tubes, from which PBMCs were isolated by centrifugation and then cryopreserved. Purified CD4+ and CD8+ fractions were prepared only for cases with an additional available PBMC sample. Magnetically labelled cells were removed on LS columns in a quadroMACS separator, and the flow-through was retained as the purified fraction.

Including the terminal cysteine and phenylalanine, the CDR3 comprises 18 residues. CDR3 DNA is the only sequence kept; it has 54 bases, read in frame from the first base. The CDR1 and CDR2 encoded by the germline V gene are SGHTA and FQGNSA. Unmatched junction bases come to 16, with V trimmed by 1 base and J by 5 bases. On this clone itself: What this receptor recognizes is not known. No quality values exist for individual bases; no much larger clone is one base distant.

Genomic DNA was extracted with the Qiagen DNeasy kit from unsorted PBMCs and from negatively selected CD4+ and CD8+ fractions. Using primers that anneal to V and J segments, immunoSEQ multiplex PCR amplified the TCR beta CDR3 regions. A synthetic immune receptor repertoire was used to minimize amplification bias, and any residual bias was removed computationally once sequencing was done. In the paper's pipeline: Custom Python scripts were used to quantify repertoire diversity as the Shannon entropy index. Unsorted, CD4+ and CD8+ repertoires were examined separately, except in combined analyses, for which CD4+ and CD8+ sequences were merged in silico. Clonal expansion was defined as at least a 2-fold frequency increase after treatment relative to C1D1, with a pseudocount of 0.5 for undetected baseline clones. Singleton clones were defined as clones with 0 or 1 copy at C1D1, and non-singleton clones were defined as clones with 2 or more copies. Clones expanded in unsorted samples were annotated as CD4+, CD8+ or unknown by matching protein sequences in sorted samples from the same patient. Wilcoxon tests on paired samples were used to test changes in diversity from C1D1 to C4D1. TCRdb re-hosts the immuneACCESS table, in-frame sequences only. Its copies lack some clones; in the studies checked, an unresolved V gene accounts for under half of them, and the cause for the rest is not known. That table supplies the V and J calls and clone size; D and trimming were determined from the DNA. Present in this sample are thousands of clones, about 89% of which were seen just once. The ten largest clones represent 1.3% to 1.5% of the sample.

Summary of the overall study and its limitations: By C4D1, a significant rise was seen in CD4+ TCR diversity but not in CD8+ TCR diversity (p=0.0027 vs p=0.16), and the rise was most apparent among complete responders (p=0.02). Only a single clinical trial cohort was studied, and what caused the repertoire differences, possibly disease activity or prior therapy, remained undefined. Lower diversity was observed in patients in whom nivolumab was started less than 1 year after ASCT, and these patients were excluded from later analyses so that confounding by immune reconstitution would be avoided. Baseline TCR diversity was reported to be lower in newly diagnosed patients than in healthy donors, and even lower in relapsed/refractory patients. Baseline diversity similar to that of newly diagnosed patients was observed in trial patients achieving complete response, whereas significantly lower diversity was observed in partial responders and progressors.

The chain links TRBV7-2 with TRBJ2-5; TRBD2 matches 7 bases in the middle. This sequence was found in a human donor with classical Hodgkin lymphoma. Source: CD4+ T cells from blood, taken before the fourth cycle of nivolumab. The CDR3 reads as follows: CASSLGEGITSSTETQYF. The nucleotides read TGTGCCAGCAGCTTAGGGGAGGGTATCACCTCCTCAACGGAGACCCAGTACTTC.